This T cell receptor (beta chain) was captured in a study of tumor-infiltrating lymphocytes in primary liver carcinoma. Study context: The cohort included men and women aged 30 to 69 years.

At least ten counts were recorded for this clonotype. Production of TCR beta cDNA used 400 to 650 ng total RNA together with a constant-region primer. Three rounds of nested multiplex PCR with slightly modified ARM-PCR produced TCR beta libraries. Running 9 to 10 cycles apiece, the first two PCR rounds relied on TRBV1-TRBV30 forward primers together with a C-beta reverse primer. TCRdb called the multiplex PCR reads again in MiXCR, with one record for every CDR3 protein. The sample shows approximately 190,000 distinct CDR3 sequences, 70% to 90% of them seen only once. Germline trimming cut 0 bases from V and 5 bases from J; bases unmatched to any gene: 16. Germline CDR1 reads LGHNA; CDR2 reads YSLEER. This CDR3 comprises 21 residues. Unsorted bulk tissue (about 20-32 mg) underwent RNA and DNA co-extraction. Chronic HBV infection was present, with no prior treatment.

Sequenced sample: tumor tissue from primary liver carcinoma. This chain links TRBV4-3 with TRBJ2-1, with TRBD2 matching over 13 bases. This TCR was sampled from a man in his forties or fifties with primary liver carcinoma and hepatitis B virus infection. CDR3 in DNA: TGCGCCAGCAGCCAAGATTTTCGCGGGACAGGGACTAGCGGGATCAACAATGAGCAGTTCTTC. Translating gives CASSQDFRGTGTSGINNEQFF.